This passage covers 6 T cell receptor beta chains from one sample sequenced in a study of blood T cell repertoires in COVID-19. The method was immunoSEQ multiplex PCR; TCRdb's version includes in-frame clones alone and lacks a portion of them. The profile shows more than 200,000 clones, about 88% of them singletons. Sequencing was carried out using peripheral blood. The origin of the receptors is a man in his sixties or seventies with acute or convalescent COVID-19.

V is TRBV5-6 and J is TRBJ1-1; TRBD1 might be the D (5 bases). This CDR3 has 14 residues. Germline assignment: CDR1 SGHDT and CDR2 YYEEEE. V lost 6 bases and J 0 bases, leaving 12 bases between the germline ends. CDR3 region: CASTWGQLNTEAFF. The CDR3 DNA reads as TGTGCCAGCACCTGGGGCCAGCTGAACACTGAAGCTTTCTTT.

This rearrangement joins TRBV7-9 to TRBJ2-2; tentative D call: TRBD1 (6 bases). Germline-derived CDR1 and CDR2 are SEHNR and FQNEAQ (reference sequence). V lost 5 bases to trimming and J lost 0 bases, with 13 bases between them. The CDR3 contains 16 residues. DNA of the CDR3: TGTGCCAGCAGCCAGAGGACAGCCGCGAACACCGGGGAGCTGTTTTTT. This gives the protein CASSQRTAANTGELFF.

The chain combines TRBV18 with TRBJ2-2, with 13 bases that match TRBD2. V was pared by 0 bases and J by 6 bases, with 4 bases of the junction left unmatched. The CDR3 has 17 amino acids. In germline, CDR1 is KGHSH, CDR2 LQKENI. Here the CDR3 DNA reads TGTGCCAGCTCACCACCAGGACTAGCGGGAGTGGCCGGGGAGCTGTTTTTT. It encodes CASSPPGLAGVAGELFF.

This clone was found a few times. This sequence joins TRBV19 and TRBJ2-2; tentatively, D is TRBD1 (5 bases). Germline V gene data show CDR1 as LNHDA and CDR2 as SQIVND (reference sequence). Trimming took 7 bases from V and 0 from J, leaving 9 bases between them. The CDR3 contains 14 residues. The DNA of the CDR3 is TGTGCCAGTATGGACACCGCGAACACCGGGGAGCTGTTTTTT. This sequence encodes CASMDTANTGELFF.

The J gene is TRBJ2-2, the V gene TRBV18; 10 bases are a match to TRBD2. With V trimmed by 2 bases and J by 6 bases, 6 bases remained unmatched. CDR1 and CDR2 (germline): KGHSH, LQKENI. This CDR3 is built from 16 residues. The CDR3: CASSPRASGSSGELFF. Written as DNA, the CDR3 is TGTGCCAGCTCACCAAGGGCTAGCGGGAGCTCCGGGGAGCTGTTTTTT.

The J gene is TRBJ2-1, the V gene TRBV4-1; 10 positions match TRBD2. The CDR3 is 17 amino acids. Germline CDR1 is MGHRA and CDR2 is YSYEKL. J gave up 6 bases and V 0 bases, and 8 bases lay outside the gene matches. CDR3 amino acids: CASSQDLASGSRNEQFF. CDR3 DNA sequence: TGCGCCAGCAGCCAAGATCTGGCTAGCGGGAGTCGCAATGAGCAGTTCTTC.